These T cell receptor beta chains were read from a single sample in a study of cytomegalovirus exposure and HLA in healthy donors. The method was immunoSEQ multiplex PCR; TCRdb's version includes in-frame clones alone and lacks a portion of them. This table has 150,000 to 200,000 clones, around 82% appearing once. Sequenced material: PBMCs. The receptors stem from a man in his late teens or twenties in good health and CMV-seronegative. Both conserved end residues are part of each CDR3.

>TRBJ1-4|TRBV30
CAWSKGRITGATNEKLFF
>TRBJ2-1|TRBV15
CATSGGGLGYNEQFF
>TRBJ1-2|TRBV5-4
CASSLGPGQSNYGYTF
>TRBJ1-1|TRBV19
CASRLGGSTEAFF
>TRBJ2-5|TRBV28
CASSPLQGRATQYF
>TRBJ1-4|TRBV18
CASSPRQGPNEKLFF
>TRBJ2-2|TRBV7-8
CASSFGGGATGELFF
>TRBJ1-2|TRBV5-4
CASSWGDREDYGYTF
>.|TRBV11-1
CASSFRLAGESSYEQYF
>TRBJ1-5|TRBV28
CASSRDSFSNQPQHF
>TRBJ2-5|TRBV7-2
CASSLASGLETQYF
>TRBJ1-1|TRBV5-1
CASSLDARGTEAFF
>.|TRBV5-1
CASSWGTDRNEQYF
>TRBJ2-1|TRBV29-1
CSVEGWMDSYDEQFF
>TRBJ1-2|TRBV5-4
CASSLRGYGYTF
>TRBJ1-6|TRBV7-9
CASSFVSGNYNSPLHF
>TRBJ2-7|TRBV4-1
CASSQREGSSYEQYF
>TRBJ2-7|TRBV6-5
CASSPTRGRIEQYF
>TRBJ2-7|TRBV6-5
CASTRTGTDEQYF
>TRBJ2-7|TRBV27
CASSFDSLYEQYF
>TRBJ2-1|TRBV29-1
CSVPDSFFFKYNEQFF
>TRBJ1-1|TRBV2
CASSVWDRETEAFF
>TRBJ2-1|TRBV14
CASSGLYRRGGSYNEQFF
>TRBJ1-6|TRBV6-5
CASSPGLRNSPLHF
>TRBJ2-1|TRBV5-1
CASSLGLAGVYNEQFF
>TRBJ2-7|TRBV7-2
CASSIWDNSYEQYF
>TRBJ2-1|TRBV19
CASSLAGVGNEQFF
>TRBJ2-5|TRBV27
CASSFRLAGGRETQYF
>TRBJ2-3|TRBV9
CASSVVAGRSTDTQYF
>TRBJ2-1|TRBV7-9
CASSLGREGRGNEQFF
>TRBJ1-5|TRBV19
CASSGGASNQPQHF
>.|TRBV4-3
CASSSGLAGMYEQYF
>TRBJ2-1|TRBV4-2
CASSQALLGGRFF
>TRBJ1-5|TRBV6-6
CASSYSGRGRDQPQHF
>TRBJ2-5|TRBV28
CASSLRATGGSETQYF
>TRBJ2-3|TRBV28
CASKPANSGADTQYF
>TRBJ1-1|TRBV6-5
CASSPNRGSTEAFF
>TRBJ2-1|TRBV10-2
CASILNLQTSGGHEQFF
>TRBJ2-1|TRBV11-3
CASSLEGTGANEQFF
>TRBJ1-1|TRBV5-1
CASSDTGTGLMNTEAFF
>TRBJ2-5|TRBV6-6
CASSSRGLNQETQYF
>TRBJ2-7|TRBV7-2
CASSLPRVAGAPSSYEQYF
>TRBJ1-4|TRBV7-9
CASSRPGTVNEKLFF
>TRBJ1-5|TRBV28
CASSLSGQGPVQPQHF
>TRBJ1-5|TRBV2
CASKPGTGGNQPQHF
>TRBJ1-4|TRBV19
CASRSYLPKLFF
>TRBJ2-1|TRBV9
CASSVSGGYNEQFF